The next 22 T cell receptor beta chains were all read from a single sample in a study of cytomegalovirus exposure and HLA in healthy donors. Primers: 60 Vbeta forward and 13 Jbeta reverse. Repertoires were generated with immunoSEQ multiplex PCR, while TCRdb's copy carries only in-frame clones and drops some. The sample includes fewer than 120,000 clones, around 84% seen only once; the top ten take 1.3%. Sequencing was performed on PBMCs. Source of these receptors: a woman in her 30s in good health and CMV-seronegative.

J is TRBJ2-2 and V is TRBV13; 9 bases match TRBD2. CDR1 is PRHDT, CDR2 FYEKMQ, per germline (reference sequence). With 4 bases clipped from V and 5 bases from J, the junction kept 8 bases outside the gene matches. There are 16 residues in the CDR3. In DNA, the CDR3 is TGTGCCAGCAGCTGGACTAGCGCGATCGGAACCGGGGAGCTGTTTTTT. Its protein is CASSWTSAIGTGELFF.

V usage is TRBV25-1 and J usage is TRBJ1-1; D is unclear. Germline CDR1 is MGHDK and CDR2 is SYGVNS. CDR3 size: 15 residues. The germline V and J ends were trimmed by 1 base and 0 bases, with 9 bases remaining between them. CDR3 nucleotides: TGTGCCAGCAGTGAATCGGGAAGACTGAACACTGAAGCTTTCTTT. Encoded protein: CASSESGRLNTEAFF.

The chain combines TRBV9 with TRBJ2-2, with D perhaps matching TRBD2 (6 bases). Germline CDR1 reads SGDLS; CDR2 reads YYNGEE. CDR3 length equals 14 residues. Trimming shortened V by 2 bases and J by 9 bases, and 14 bases separated the two germline ends. CDR3 DNA sequence: TGTGCCAGCAGCGTGGGAGGTTTTACCCGGGAGCTGTTTTTT. Its protein product is CASSVGGFTRELFF.

The chain has TRBV6-1 and TRBJ1-2; D is unresolved. Germline lookup yields CDR1 MNHNS and CDR2 SASEGT. The CDR3 extends over 14 amino acids. V lost 0 bases, J lost 0 bases, and 5 bases lay in between. The CDR3 sequence: CASSEARANYGYTF. The CDR3 DNA is TGTGCCAGCAGTGAAGCGAGAGCTAACTATGGCTACACCTTC.

The CDR3 protein is CASSVGLANEQFF. The CDR3 DNA follows: TGCGCCAGCAGCGTCGGACTCGCCAATGAGCAGTTCTTC. The V gene is TRBV5-1, the J gene TRBJ2-1; possibly TRBD2 for D (5 bases). Trimming removed 4 bases from V and 6 bases from J, with 11 bases in between. The CDR3 is made up of 13 amino acids. Germline V gene data show CDR1 as SGHRS and CDR2 as YFSETQ.

The genes are TRBV29-1 and TRBJ1-3; 7 bases are shared with TRBD1. From germline, CDR1 is SQVTM and CDR2 ANQGSEA. The junction had 9 bases not matched to a gene; V was cut back by 4 bases and J by 6 bases. This CDR3 region has 14 residues. The CDR3 protein is CSVGVRDSENTIYF. The CDR3 bases are TGCAGCGTTGGAGTCCGGGACAGTGAAAACACCATATATTTT.

This rearrangement joins TRBV2 to TRBJ1-1; TRBD1 matches at 8 bases. The V segment lost 6 bases and the J segment 7 bases; nucleotides outside the gene matches: 7. CDR3 length equals 13 residues. The V gene's germline CDR1 is SNHLY and CDR2 FYNNEI. CDR3 DNA sequence: TGTGCCAGCAGGCGGGACAGGACAGTTGAAGCTTTCTTT. Translation: CASRRDRTVEAFF.

The J gene is TRBJ2-3, the V gene TRBV13, with TRBD2 identical over 7 bases. The CDR3 is made up of 15 amino acids. V lost 7 bases and J lost 2; bases outside the gene matches: 9. The germline V gene encodes CDR1 PRHDT and CDR2 FYEKMQ (reference sequence). The CDR3 DNA reads TGTGCCAGCAACACCAGGCGGGAGACCACAGATACGCAGTATTTT. Encoded protein: CASNTRRETTDTQYF.

V is TRBV7-3 and J is TRBJ2-1; TRBD2 agrees at 7 bases. CDR1 SGHTA and CDR2 FQGTGA come from the germline V gene. This CDR3 has 16 residues. Trimming took 5 bases from V and 6 from J; bases not matched to a gene: 13. The CDR3 coding sequence is TGTGCCAGCAGCCGGTGGGGCGATGCTAGCGGCAATGAGCAGTTCTTC. Protein: CASSRWGDASGNEQFF. The whole variable domain, filled in from reference TRBV7-3 and TRBJ2-1, reads GAGVSQTPSNKVTEKGKYVELRCDPISGHTALYWYRQSLGQGPEFLIYFQGTGAADDSGLPNDRFFAVRPEGSVSTLKIQRTERGDSAVYLCASSRWGDASGNEQFFGPGTRLTVL.

V usage is TRBV15 and J usage is TRBJ2-7; TRBD1 agrees at 8 bases. Germline V gene lookup returns CDR1 LNHNV and CDR2 YYDKDF (reference sequence). CDR3 size: 15 residues. V dropped 2 bases and J dropped 5; count of bases not matched to a gene: 8. The CDR3 loop reads CATSRSGGLWDEQYF. CDR3 DNA: TGTGCCACCAGCAGATCAGGGGGCCTCTGGGACGAGCAGTACTTC.

The V gene is TRBV29-1, the J gene TRBJ2-1; 13 positions match TRBD2. Looked up from germline, CDR1 is SQVTM and CDR2 is ANQGSEA. The length of the CDR3 is 16 residues. The J segment lost 4 bases and the V segment lost 2 bases, leaving 5 bases of the junction unmatched. CDR3 residues: CSVELGTSGEYNEQFF. The CDR3 region has the DNA TGCAGCGTTGAATTAGGGACTAGCGGGGAGTACAATGAGCAGTTCTTC.

The table lists this clone with a few counts. This chain links TRBV29-1 with TRBJ1-2, with 9 positions matching TRBD1. V shed 4 bases, J shed 1 base, and the junction held 7 bases outside the gene matches. The length of the CDR3 is 15 residues. CDR1 is SQVTM, CDR2 ANQGSEA, per germline. The CDR3 is CSVGETGGSNYGYTF. The DNA of the CDR3 is TGCAGCGTTGGGGAGACAGGGGGAAGTAACTATGGCTACACCTTC.

The chain joins TRBV7-2 to TRBJ2-5; 10 bases line up with TRBD2. Looked up from germline, CDR1 is SGHTA and CDR2 is FQGNSA. The CDR3 has 16 residues. Trimming removed 1 base from V and 7 bases from J; junction bases left unmatched: 9. CDR3 coding DNA: TGTGCCAGCAGCTTAGATCAGCGGGGGGGCCTCGGGACCCAGTACTTC. Translating gives CASSLDQRGGLGTQYF.

J is TRBJ2-2 and V is TRBV27; 7 bases agree with TRBD1. The germline V gene has CDR1 MNHEY and CDR2 SMNVEV (reference sequence). After removal of 4 bases from V and 1 base from J, the junction contained 3 bases not matched to a gene. CDR3 size: 15 residues. The CDR3 sequence is CASSSSGGNTGELFF. DNA of the CDR3: TGTGCCAGCAGTTCCTCAGGGGGGAACACCGGGGAGCTGTTTTTT.

The rearrangement joins TRBV4-3 to TRBJ2-1; TRBD2 matches 9 bases. The CDR3 is 17 residues long. The J segment lost 0 bases and the V segment lost 6 bases, leaving 9 bases of the junction unmatched. CDR1 is LGHNA, CDR2 YSLEER, per germline. The CDR3 loop is CASRWASGESSYNEQFF. CDR3 bases: TGCGCCAGCAGATGGGCTAGCGGGGAGAGCTCCTACAATGAGCAGTTCTTC.

The chain uses TRBV7-9 and TRBJ2-1; no clear D gene. Germline V gene data show CDR1 as SEHNR and CDR2 as FQNEAQ (reference sequence). The V end lost 5 bases, the J end lost 12 bases, and 23 bases lay between the germline ends. The CDR3 contains 15 residues. The CDR3 coding sequence is TGTGCCAGCAGCCCTCCAACTAACTTGCCGACTCGGCAGTTCTTC. Its translation is CASSPPTNLPTRQFF.

This clone has just a few counts. The chain is built from TRBV4-1 and TRBJ2-7; 8 nucleotides agree with TRBD1. The trim removed 4 bases at V and 7 bases at J, leaving 9 bases unmatched. The CDR3 totals 14 residues. Germline V gene sequence: CDR1 MGHRA, CDR2 YSYEKL. The CDR3: CASSPDRGRWEQYF. The CDR3 DNA reads as TGCGCCAGCAGCCCCGACAGGGGCCGTTGGGAGCAGTACTTC.

The chain carries TRBV29-1 and TRBJ1-2; 9 nucleotides line up with TRBD1. Trimming removed 6 bases from V and 2 bases from J; junction bases left unmatched: 4. The CDR3 loop spans 13 amino acids. Germline CDR1 reads SQVTM; CDR2 reads ANQGSEA. In nucleotides, the CDR3 is TGCAGCGTCTTGGGACAGGGAAACTATGGCTACACCTTC. Translating gives CSVLGQGNYGYTF.

The gene calls are TRBV30 and TRBJ1-1; no clear D gene. CDR3 length: 13 amino acids. Germline-derived CDR1 and CDR2 are GTSNPN and SVGIG (reference sequence). Trimming pared 8 bases from V and 0 bases from J, leaving 13 bases between. The DNA for the CDR3 is TGTGCCAGCCAAGGCAGGCTGAACACTGAAGCTTTCTTT. Its protein product is CASQGRLNTEAFF.

The genes are TRBV4-3 and TRBJ2-3; 7 bases fit TRBD2. Germline V gene sequence: CDR1 LGHNA, CDR2 YSLEER. V lost 0 bases, J lost 0 bases, and 6 bases stayed unmatched. The CDR3 covers 17 residues. This chain's CDR3 is CASSQDNGGTSTDTQYF. The DNA for the CDR3 is TGCGCCAGCAGCCAAGATAACGGGGGGACTAGCACAGATACGCAGTATTTT.

This clone was counted a single time. This chain connects TRBV4-3 to TRBJ2-7; the D gene is possibly TRBD1 (5 bases). The CDR3 consists of 14 residues. CDR1 and CDR2 from the germline V gene are LGHNA and YSLEER. The V gene lost 3 bases and the J gene lost 2 bases, with 11 bases spanning the gap. The CDR3: CASSHRTSAYEQYF. The CDR3, as DNA: TGCGCCAGCAGCCACCGGACATCCGCCTACGAGCAGTACTTC.

J is TRBJ2-5 and V is TRBV29-1; 7 nucleotides match TRBD2. V gave up 5 bases and J gave up 1 base; unmatched junction bases: 10. CDR1 is SQVTM, CDR2 ANQGSEA, per germline. The CDR3 runs 15 residues. The CDR3 nucleotides read TGCAGCGTTTGTTTTGGGGGAGGGTTCCAAGAGACCCAGTACTTC. Translated: CSVCFGGGFQETQYF.